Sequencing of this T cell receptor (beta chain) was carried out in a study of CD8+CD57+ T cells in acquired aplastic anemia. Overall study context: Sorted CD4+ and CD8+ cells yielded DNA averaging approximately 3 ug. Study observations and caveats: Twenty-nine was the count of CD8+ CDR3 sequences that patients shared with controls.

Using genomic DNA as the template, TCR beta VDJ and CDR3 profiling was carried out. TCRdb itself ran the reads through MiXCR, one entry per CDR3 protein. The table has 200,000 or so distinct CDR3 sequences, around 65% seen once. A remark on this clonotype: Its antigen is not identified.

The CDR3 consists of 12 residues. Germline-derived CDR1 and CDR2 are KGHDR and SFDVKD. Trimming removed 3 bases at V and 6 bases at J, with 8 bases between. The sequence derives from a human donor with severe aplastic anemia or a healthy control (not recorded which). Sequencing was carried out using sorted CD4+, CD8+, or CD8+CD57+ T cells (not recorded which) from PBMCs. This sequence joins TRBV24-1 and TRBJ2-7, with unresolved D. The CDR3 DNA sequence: TGTGCCACCAGTGATACGGGTGGCGAGCAGTACTTC. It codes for CATSDTGGEQYF.